This T cell receptor (beta chain) was captured by sequencing in a study of CD8 T cells in Susac syndrome. The T cells that were sequenced for TCR beta were CD8+ and CD4+ cells from blood. CD8+ and CD4+ T cells were negatively isolated; TEMRA cells were FACS-enriched. A remark on this clonotype: Its antigen is not known.

The authors reverse transcribed roughly 0.5 to 1 ug RNA with random hexamers. Amplification of the TCR beta CDR3 was carried out by immunoSEQ multiplex PCR, which spanned a total of 54 Vbeta and 13 Jbeta segments. Via MiXCR, TCRdb re-called the immunoSEQ multiplex PCR reads, giving one row per CDR3 protein. The sample has roughly 190,000 distinct CDR3 sequences, 91% seen once; the top ten hold about 0.1%. Germline loops: CDR1 DFQATT, CDR2 SNEGSKA (reference sequence). The V end lost 3 bases, the J end lost 4 bases, and 22 bases lay between the germline ends. This CDR3 spans 17 amino acids. General study findings and limits: It was acknowledged in the study that its TCR sequencing and HLA analysis involved a relatively small number of individuals.

This clonotype originated in a human donor with Susac syndrome. The J gene is TRBJ1-5, the V gene TRBV20-1, with D uncertain. Material for sequencing was CD4+ T cells from PBMCs. This CDR3 reads CSARQGQNTLRNQPQHF. In DNA form, the CDR3 reads TGCAGTGCTAGGCAAGGGCAAAACACTCTTAGGAATCAGCCCCAGCATTTT.